These 13 T cell receptor beta chains share one sample of origin, sequenced in a study of shared clonotypes between healthy human individuals. The table came from immunoSEQ multiplex PCR; TCRdb's copy has only in-frame clones and leaves some out. The data show about 550,000 clones, less than 97% seen once. It was CD45RO-negative cells, positively selected for CCR7, that made up naive CD8 cells, with terminally differentiated effector memory CD45RA+ cells excluded. The sequencing input was naive CD8+ T cells sorted from blood. The receptors originated from a woman aged 30 to 39 in good health.

The chain couples TRBV10-2 to TRBJ1-2; D unclear. The V gene lost 0 bases and the J gene lost 10 bases, with 18 bases spanning the gap. The germline gives CDR1 WSHSY, CDR2 SAAADI. The CDR3 is 15 residues long. CDR3 protein: CASSESGWVQTHYTF. CDR3 bases: TGCGCCAGCAGTGAGTCGGGTTGGGTCCAGACCCACTACACCTTC.

This clone was seen just once. V is TRBV11-3 and J is TRBJ2-2, with D tentatively TRBD2 (5 bases). The germline V and J ends were trimmed by 6 bases and 6 bases, with 17 bases remaining between them. Germline V CDR1 and CDR2: SGHNT, YENEEA. This CDR3 is 15 amino acids long. This chain's CDR3 is CASSSVLGRAGELFF. The CDR3 nucleotides are TGTGCCAGCAGTTCCGTCCTTGGGCGGGCCGGGGAGCTGTTTTTT.

The V gene is TRBV2, the J gene TRBJ1-5; D perhaps matches TRBD1 (5 bases). The CDR3 totals 19 residues. Germline lookup yields CDR1 SNHLY and CDR2 FYNNEI. Trimming took 5 bases from V and 0 from J, leaving 23 bases between them. DNA of the CDR3: TGTGCCAGCAGTCCTATAACCGACAGCGTACCAAGTAGCAATCAGCCCCAGCATTTT. Translating it yields CASSPITDSVPSSNQPQHF.

V usage is TRBV7-6 and J usage is TRBJ2-7; 7 nucleotides agree with TRBD1. This CDR3 region has 15 residues. J gave up 0 bases and V 3 bases, and 5 bases lay outside the gene matches. Germline loops: CDR1 SGHVS, CDR2 FNYEAQ. CDR3 amino acids: CASSLGQLPSYEQYF. The CDR3 bases are TGTGCCAGCAGCTTGGGACAGCTACCCTCCTACGAGCAGTACTTC.

This chain joins TRBV27 and TRBJ1-1, with a tentative D call TRBD1 (5 bases). Germline V CDR1 and CDR2: MNHEY, SMNVEV (reference sequence). The CDR3 length is 14 residues. V dropped 9 bases and J dropped 2 bases, with 16 bases sitting between them. CDR3 in amino acids: CASQTLRGNTEAFF. The CDR3 nucleotides read TGTGCCAGTCAAACCCTTAGGGGAAACACTGAAGCTTTCTTT.

This sequence joins TRBV30 and TRBJ2-7; 7 nucleotides match TRBD1. This CDR3 contains 17 residues. Trimming cost V 2 bases and J 4 bases; bases outside gene matches: 17. CDR1 is GTSNPN and CDR2 is SVGIG in the germline V gene (reference sequence). CDR3 region: CAWSPPRDSPLVYEQYF. CDR3 in DNA: TGTGCCTGGAGTCCCCCTCGGGACAGCCCCCTCGTTTACGAGCAGTACTTC.

The genes are TRBV5-1 and TRBJ2-7, with D tentatively TRBD2 (5 bases). The CDR3 has 12 amino acids. Trimming shortened V by 8 bases and J by 3 bases, and 12 bases separated the two germline ends. Germline CDR1 SGHRS, CDR2 YFSETQ. The CDR3 nucleotides read TGCGCCAGTACCGGGAAGGGCTACGAGCAGTACTTC. It yields the protein CASTGKGYEQYF.

The rearrangement uses TRBV5-6 and TRBJ1-3, with 8 bases lining up with TRBD1. The CDR3 is 14 amino acids. Germline CDR1 reads SGHDT; CDR2 reads YYEEEE. V was pared by 5 bases and J by 3 bases, with 4 bases of the junction left unmatched. The CDR3 loop is CASRQGVDGNTIYF. CDR3 in DNA: TGTGCCAGCAGACAGGGGGTGGATGGAAACACCATATATTTT.

The J gene is TRBJ2-2, the V gene TRBV18, with 8 bases that match TRBD1. V lost 3 bases and J lost 4; bases outside the gene matches: 7. CDR1 KGHSH and CDR2 LQKENI come from the germline V gene. This CDR3 has 16 residues. The CDR3 sequence: CASSPFGDRGTGELFF. CDR3 nucleotides: TGTGCCAGCTCACCGTTCGGTGACAGGGGCACCGGGGAGCTGTTTTTT.

This clone was recorded a few times. The chain carries TRBV2 and TRBJ2-7, with 10 nucleotides matching TRBD1. Unmatched junction bases numbered 2, after V lost 8 bases and J lost 1 base. This CDR3 comprises 13 residues. CDR1 and CDR2 (germline): SNHLY, FYNNEI. The CDR3 is CASGDRGSYEQYF. In DNA form, the CDR3 reads TGTGCCAGCGGGGACAGGGGTTCCTACGAGCAGTACTTC.

This clone is a singleton in its sample. The V gene is TRBV10-1, the J gene TRBJ2-5, with 12 bases that match TRBD2. Germline-derived CDR1 and CDR2 are WNHNN and SYGVQD (reference sequence). J gave up 5 bases and V 6 bases, and 7 bases lay outside the gene matches. CDR3 length: 15 residues. In DNA form, the CDR3 reads TGCGCCAGCAGGGCTAGCGGGAGGGTAAAGGAGACCCAGTACTTC. This sequence encodes CASRASGRVKETQYF.

This clone appeared once. V gene TRBV7-2 combines with J gene TRBJ1-1; 7 positions agree with TRBD1. CDR3 length: 16 amino acids. Germline assignment: CDR1 SGHTA and CDR2 FQGNSA. V lost 6 bases to trimming and J lost 0 bases; unmatched junction nucleotides: 10. The DNA of the CDR3 is TGTGCCAGCAGACAGGGGTCCGGGGACATGAACACTGAAGCTTTCTTT. Its translation is CASRQGSGDMNTEAFF.

V is TRBV13 and J is TRBJ2-2; no clear D gene. The CDR3 consists of 16 residues. Per germline, CDR1 PRHDT and CDR2 FYEKMQ (reference sequence). The V end lost 2 bases, the J end lost 5 bases, and 15 bases lay between the germline ends. The CDR3 loop is CASSLLSDRATGELFF. The CDR3 region has the DNA TGTGCCAGCAGCTTACTTTCAGACCGAGCGACCGGGGAGCTGTTTTTT. Together with reference TRBV13 and TRBJ2-2, the CDR3 gives the full variable domain: AAGVIQSPRHLIKEKRETATLKCYPIPRHDTVYWYQQGPGQDPQFLISFYEKMQSDKGSIPDRFSAQQFSDYHSELNMSSLELGDSALYFCASSLLSDRATGELFFGEGSRLTVL.